Listed below are T cell receptor beta chains from one sample, sequenced in a study of post-analysis software for immune sequencing data. TCRdb ran MiXCR on the PCR reads and lists one entry per CDR3 protein. The sample gives approximately 630,000 distinct CDR3 sequences, approximately 60% of which show up once; 10% to 12% is in the top ten. Sequencing was done on a sample of blood. These TCRs come from a girl aged 2 to 10 with multiple sclerosis. Each CDR3 is given with its conserved first and last residue. The order of the fields is V gene, clone size, CDR3 protein. Size values are once, few and many counts, or a class for expanded clones, and some rows have none.

TRBV29-1	many	CSVELQGRTQYF
TRBV7-3	-	CASSEGGSGTDTQYF
TRBV20-1	few	CSASDRNHYGYTF
TRBV29-1	few	CSVRTDPNQPQHF
TRBV18	-	CASSPPFSMNTEAFF
TRBV2	-	CASTSNRGANEKLFF
TRBV11-1	few	CASNLARTGGDEQFF
TRBV27	-	CASSLWGAVANEQFF
TRBV2	-	CASSESSGGAGTGELFF
TRBV5-1	-	CASSYSQGFVDTQYF
TRBV9	-	CVSSVSGQETQYF
TRBV7-9	-	CASGGWEGLQTDTQYF
TRBV2	once	CARPQTTANYGYTF
TRBV5-1	-	CASSLVLWEGLYNEQFF
TRBV12-3/TRBV12-4	-	CASSLSSGGSGGYTF
TRBV7-8	-	CASSADRGIGLGGYTF
TRBV6-5	few	CASSYSFGGADKTYEQYF
TRBV6-5	-	CASRSGLAGGYEQFF
TRBV11-2	many	CASSPGGYEQYF
TRBV6-1	-	CATTQGVTLSYEQYF
TRBV10-3	-	CATTVNRGLGSPLHF
TRBV5-1	-	CASSLGRKGINEQFF
TRBV7-2	once	CASSLALVGAEETQYF
TRBV30	-	CAWGQSYEQYF
TRBV6-1	few	CASRSLGSIVDEQYF
TRBV4-2	-	CASSQEGRDYHNEQFF